The 28 T cell receptor beta chains presented below share a single source sample, sequenced in a study of shared clonotypes between healthy human individuals. CD45RO-negative CD8 cells positively selected for CCR7 made up the naive population, which excluded terminally differentiated effector memory CD45RA+ cells. TCRdb's copy holds only in-frame clones and misses some; the assay was immunoSEQ multiplex PCR. Of some 1,900,000 clones listed, over 85% were seen once; the top ten hold more than 0.9%. Material for sequencing was naive CD8+ T cells sorted from blood. The receptors shown here come from a man between 18 and 35 years old in good health.

The chain recombines TRBV6-5 with TRBJ1-5; D remains unclear. The CDR3 extends over 15 amino acids. Germline V lookup: CDR1 MNHEY, CDR2 SVGAGI. The V end lost 4 bases, the J end lost 6 bases, and 16 bases lay between the germline ends. The CDR3 nucleotides are TGTGCCAGCAGTTCCCAGGAGGATTGGGCTCAGCCCCAGCATTTT. Amino acid sequence: CASSSQEDWAQPQHF.

This chain links TRBV25-1 with TRBJ1-1, with D possibly TRBD1 on 5 matching bases. Germline V gene data show CDR1 as MGHDK and CDR2 as SYGVNS. The CDR3 sequence is 13 residues long. Trimming shortened V by 5 bases and J by 5 bases, and 12 bases separated the two germline ends. The CDR3 DNA reads as TGTGCCAGCAGTTTCTCCGGGGGAACTGAAGCTTTCTTT. Translation gives CASSFSGGTEAFF.

V and J are TRBV19 and TRBJ2-2; a possible D gene is TRBD2 (5 bases). Germline V gives CDR1 LNHDA, CDR2 SQIVND (reference sequence). V dropped 7 bases and J dropped 0 bases, with 9 bases sitting between them. There are 14 residues in the CDR3. The CDR3 DNA reads TGTGCCAGTAAAGACTACCCGAACACCGGGGAGCTGTTTTTT. As protein: CASKDYPNTGELFF.

The chain joins TRBV14 to TRBJ2-7, with 7 bases matching TRBD2. The germline V gene encodes CDR1 SGHDN and CDR2 FVKESK. The CDR3 loop spans 15 amino acids. V shed 1 base, J shed 5 bases, and the junction held 8 bases outside the gene matches. CDR3 loop: CASSQVGLTSNEQYF. The CDR3 DNA reads TGTGCCAGCAGCCAAGTCGGCTTGACTAGCAACGAGCAGTACTTC. Drawing the rest from reference TRBV14 and TRBJ2-7, the complete variable domain is EAGVTQFPSHSVIEKGQTVTLRCDPISGHDNLYWYRRVMGKEIKFLLHFVKESKQDESGMPNNRFLAERTGGTYSTLKVQPAELEDSGVYFCASSQVGLTSNEQYFGPGTRLTVT.

This rearrangement joins TRBV29-1 to TRBJ1-2; TRBD1 matches at 9 bases. This CDR3 is 16 amino acids long. V was pared by 8 bases and J by 6 bases, with 19 bases of the junction left unmatched. Germline CDR1 is SQVTM and CDR2 is ANQGSEA. As DNA, the CDR3 is TGCAGCCTTGGTGCGGACAGGGGAAGAGCCGAGGATGGCTACACCTTC. This translates into CSLGADRGRAEDGYTF.

The V gene is TRBV4-2, the J gene TRBJ1-1; no firm D call. Trimming stripped 4 bases from V and 5 bases from J, with 14 bases between. Germline V gene lookup returns CDR1 LGHNA and CDR2 YNFKEQ. CDR3 length: 14 residues. CDR3: CASSPGGDETEAFF. The CDR3 bases are TGTGCCAGCAGCCCGGGTGGGGATGAGACTGAAGCTTTCTTT.

V is TRBV10-3 and J is TRBJ1-3; 9 bases align to TRBD1. With 6 bases clipped from V and 0 bases from J, the junction kept 9 bases outside the gene matches. The CDR3 has 17 residues. The germline CDR1 and CDR2 sequences are ENHRY and SYGVKD. CDR3 region: CAIRGGGDRVSGNTIYF. Here the CDR3 DNA reads TGTGCCATCAGGGGCGGTGGGGACAGGGTCTCTGGAAACACCATATATTTT.

The chain couples TRBV6-5 to TRBJ1-6, with a tentative D call TRBD1 (5 bases). Trimming cost V 7 bases and J 1 base, with 8 bases left between them. CDR3 size: 14 residues. The germline V gene encodes CDR1 MNHEY and CDR2 SVGAGI. CDR3 nucleotide sequence: TGTGCCAGCAATCAGGGTTCCTATAATTCACCCCTCCACTTT. It translates to CASNQGSYNSPLHF.

The chain employs TRBV7-9 and TRBJ2-3, with D tentatively TRBD2 (5 bases). Germline-derived CDR1 and CDR2 are SEHNR and FQNEAQ (reference sequence). CDR3 size: 16 residues. Trimming removed 5 bases from V and 0 bases from J, with 15 bases in between. CDR3 region: CASSSPTSSSTDTQYF. CDR3 nucleotide sequence: TGTGCCAGCAGCAGCCCTACTAGTTCTAGCACAGATACGCAGTATTTT.

The rearrangement links TRBV10-3 to TRBJ1-2; D gene uncertain. The CDR3 loop spans 15 amino acids. Trimming cost V 7 bases and J 6 bases, with 21 bases left between them. Germline assignment: CDR1 ENHRY and CDR2 SYGVKD. CDR3 sequence reads: CAINTSPLGPDGYTF. CDR3 bases: TGTGCCATCAACACTAGTCCCCTCGGACCCGATGGCTACACCTTC.

The J gene is TRBJ1-3, the V gene TRBV6-1, with D hard to call. Germline V lookup: CDR1 MNHNS, CDR2 SASEGT. The ends were cut back, 3 bases at V and 4 bases at J, with 19 bases in the middle. The CDR3 totals 17 residues. Here the CDR3 DNA reads TGTGCCAGCAGTGAGCTAGAGACCACTCTGGGAGGAAACACCATATATTTT. This translates into CASSELETTLGGNTIYF.

The chain couples TRBV28 to TRBJ2-5, with 10 bases matching TRBD2. CDR1 and CDR2 from the germline V gene are MDHEN and SYDVKM. The CDR3 contains 16 residues. With V trimmed by 5 bases and J by 4 bases, 10 bases remained unmatched. The CDR3 loop is CASSPLGLALRETQYF. CDR3 bases: TGTGCCAGCAGTCCGTTGGGACTAGCGCTCCGAGAGACCCAGTACTTC.

The rearrangement uses TRBV7-9 and TRBJ1-1, with no clear D. In germline, CDR1 is SEHNR, CDR2 FQNEAQ (reference sequence). The CDR3 loop spans 17 amino acids. Trimming removed 2 bases at V and 0 bases at J, with 16 bases between. As DNA, the CDR3 is TGTGCCAGCAGCTTATGGGGTCTTGGATGGATGAACACTGAAGCTTTCTTT. Amino acids: CASSLWGLGWMNTEAFF.

V and J are TRBV7-6 and TRBJ2-7, with a weak D call TRBD2 (5 bases). Germline loops: CDR1 SGHVS, CDR2 FNYEAQ. Between the trimmed V and J ends, which lost 1 base and 2 bases, there was a span of 12 bases. CDR3 size: 15 residues. The CDR3 protein is CASSLGPDFTYEQYF. CDR3 sequence (DNA): TGTGCCAGCAGCTTAGGGCCGGACTTTACCTACGAGCAGTACTTC.

In its sample, this clone was seen once. The chain is built from TRBV6-5 and TRBJ2-5, with 10 bases that match TRBD2. J lost 0 bases, V lost 5 bases, and 3 bases had no gene match. There are 15 residues in the CDR3. The germline V gene encodes CDR1 MNHEY and CDR2 SVGAGI. This CDR3 is CASSLTSGYQETQYF. CDR3 coding DNA: TGTGCCAGCAGTCTGACTAGCGGGTACCAAGAGACCCAGTACTTC.

The chain employs TRBV7-9 and TRBJ2-7; TRBD1 matches 7 bases. Trimming cost V 4 bases and J 6 bases; bases outside gene matches: 18. CDR3 size: 17 residues. Germline assignment: CDR1 SEHNR and CDR2 FQNEAQ (reference sequence). The chain's CDR3 is CASSSPPGTEGYGEQYF. CDR3 DNA sequence: TGTGCCAGCAGCTCCCCCCCCGGGACAGAAGGTTATGGCGAGCAGTACTTC.

The chain recombines TRBV19 with TRBJ2-5; maybe TRBD2 (6 bases). V shed 1 base and J shed 5 bases, with 11 bases lying between them. This CDR3 has 14 amino acids. Germline lookup yields CDR1 LNHDA and CDR2 SQIVND (reference sequence). Written as DNA, the CDR3 is TGTGCCAGTAGTATAGTTGGCGGGACGGAGACCCAGTACTTC. It codes for CASSIVGGTETQYF. Combining the CDR3 with reference TRBV19 and TRBJ2-5 gives the whole variable domain DGGITQSPKYLFRKEGQNVTLSCEQNLNHDAMYWYRQDPGQGLRLIYYSQIVNDFQKGDIAEGYSVSREKKESFPLTVTSAQKNPTAFYLCASSIVGGTETQYFGPGTRLLVL.

The chain uses TRBV7-9 and TRBJ2-5; D uncertain. CDR1 is SEHNR, CDR2 FQNEAQ, per germline (reference sequence). The CDR3 has 12 residues. V was cut by 10 bases and J by 5 bases, with 14 bases left in between. The CDR3 bases are TGTGCCACGACGTTGGGTTTGGAGACCCAGTACTTC. Translating it yields CATTLGLETQYF.

This chain links TRBV30 with TRBJ1-2, with D perhaps matching TRBD1 (5 bases). Trimming shortened V by 5 bases and J by 4 bases, and 14 bases separated the two germline ends. Germline lookup yields CDR1 GTSNPN and CDR2 SVGIG (reference sequence). The CDR3 extends over 13 amino acids. The CDR3 DNA follows: TGTGCCTGGCGAAGGGGCCTCCTCTATGGCTACACCTTC. Translated: CAWRRGLLYGYTF.

The rearrangement uses TRBV19 and TRBJ1-2, with no clear D. V was pared by 1 base and J by 3 bases, with 3 bases between. The CDR3 is 12 residues long. Germline V gene data show CDR1 as LNHDA and CDR2 as SQIVND (reference sequence). Written as DNA, the CDR3 is TGTGCCAGTAGTATAGCCGACTATGGCTACACCTTC. This translates into CASSIADYGYTF.

The rearrangement uses TRBV18 and TRBJ2-7, with TRBD1 matching 9 bases. Trimming at V came to 4 bases and at J to 4 bases, leaving 8 bases not matched to a gene. Germline CDR1 KGHSH, CDR2 LQKENI. The CDR3 has 15 residues. The CDR3 nucleotides read TGTGCCAGCTCACTTGGGGACAGGGTGCTATACGAGCAGTACTTC. As protein: CASSLGDRVLYEQYF.

The chain combines TRBV7-9 with TRBJ2-5; D is ambiguous. The CDR3 spans 13 residues. Germline CDR1 reads SEHNR; CDR2 reads FQNEAQ (reference sequence). Deletions cut 5 bases from V and 4 bases from J, with 11 bases between. CDR3 region: CASSSTERETQYF. In nucleotides, the CDR3 is TGTGCCAGCAGCAGTACAGAGCGAGAGACCCAGTACTTC.

The chain employs TRBV6-5 and TRBJ1-5, with D unclear. CDR3 length equals 15 residues. V dropped 0 bases and J dropped 1 base, with 7 bases sitting between them. Germline V gene lookup returns CDR1 MNHEY and CDR2 SVGAGI. CDR3: CASSYSAESNQPQHF. CDR3 nucleotides: TGTGCCAGCAGTTACTCGGCAGAGAGCAATCAGCCCCAGCATTTT.

As to this clone: Other nucleotide sequences from this sample produce the same CDR3. The chain links TRBV5-1 to TRBJ2-7; 9 bases map to TRBD2. Trimming took 4 bases from V and 4 from J; bases not matched to a gene: 3. This CDR3 has 13 amino acids. The germline gives CDR1 SGHRS, CDR2 YFSETQ. The CDR3 nucleotides read TGCGCCAGCAGCGTGGGACTAGCTTACGAGCAGTACTTC. Amino acids: CASSVGLAYEQYF.

This sequence joins TRBV2 and TRBJ1-6; no clear D gene. Germline V gene lookup returns CDR1 SNHLY and CDR2 FYNNEI. Trimming removed 3 bases at V and 8 bases at J, with 14 bases between. The CDR3 runs to 15 residues. The CDR3, as DNA: TGTGCCAGCAGTGATTTTTTGGGAGAGGATTCACCCCTCCACTTT. Amino acids: CASSDFLGEDSPLHF.

Turning to this clone: Other DNA variants within this sample encode the same CDR3. This chain joins TRBV19 and TRBJ1-5, with no clear D. CDR3 length: 15 residues. The germline CDR1 and CDR2 sequences are LNHDA and SQIVND (reference sequence). The V and J ends lost 7 bases and 0 bases respectively, with 13 bases between them. Here the CDR3 reads CASTPDGYSNQPQHF. CDR3 sequence (DNA): TGTGCCAGTACCCCGGACGGATATAGCAATCAGCCCCAGCATTTT.

This sequence joins TRBV4-3 and TRBJ2-7, with 11 bases matching TRBD2. The germline CDR1 and CDR2 sequences are LGHNA and YSLEER. Unmatched junction bases numbered 1, after V lost 0 bases and J lost 9 bases. The CDR3 is 13 residues long. CDR3 bases: TGCGCCAGCAGCCAAGATCTAGCGGGAGGGCAGTACTTC. Residues: CASSQDLAGGQYF.

This clone was recorded only once. The rearrangement links TRBV6-6 to TRBJ1-1; D is possibly TRBD1 (6 bases). Trimming took off 7 bases at V and 0 bases at J, with 9 bases between the two ends. Germline CDR1 and CDR2: MNHNY and SVGAGI (reference sequence). The CDR3 is 13 residues long. The DNA for the CDR3 is TGTGCCAGCAACGGACAGATGAACACTGAAGCTTTCTTT. Encoded protein: CASNGQMNTEAFF.